The source of this T cell receptor beta chain is a study of shared clonotypes between healthy human individuals. Some clones are missing from TCRdb's copy, which holds only in-frame ones; the method was immunoSEQ multiplex PCR. The table lists fewer than 3 million clones, 92% of them singletons, with around 0.38% in the top ten. This CDR3 contains 14 residues. Germline V gene sequence: CDR1 MNHNS, CDR2 SASEGT. The V gene end was trimmed by 6 bases and the J gene end by 7 bases; junction bases not matched to a gene: 7. Healthy HIV-negative adults without recent acute infections or vaccinations served as donors.

The specimen sequenced was naive CD4+ T cells from PBMCs. The sample's subset: CD45RA+ positively selected. This chain connects TRBV6-1 to TRBJ1-4; 8 nucleotides align to TRBD1. The clonotype comes from a man younger than 35 in good health. Some clones in this sample may be carry-over from other donors' samples. CDR3 DNA sequence: TGTGCCAGCAGGAAACAGGGGGGAAGTGAAAAACTGTTTTTT. As protein: CASRKQGGSEKLFF.